This T cell receptor beta chain is from a study of T cell responses to AZD1222 COVID-19 vaccine. The method was immunoSEQ multiplex PCR; TCRdb's version includes in-frame clones alone and lacks a portion of them. The table shows roughly 79,000 clones, with 78% occurring only once. The junction had 4 bases not matched to a gene; V was cut back by 5 bases and J by 4 bases. The germline CDR1 and CDR2 sequences are SGHVS and FQNEAQ. This CDR3 contains 14 residues. This chain joins TRBV7-8 and TRBJ1-5; TRBD1 aligns across 8 bases. Source: peripheral blood, taken on day 0 of AZD1222 vaccination. This clonotype originated in an adult in good health. CDR3 nucleotide sequence: TGTGCCAGCAGCCCCGGACAGGGAAATCAGCCCCAGCATTTT. Protein product: CASSPGQGNQPQHF.